The rows below give T cell receptor beta chains drawn from one sample of a study of cytomegalovirus exposure and HLA in healthy donors. This table comes from immunoSEQ multiplex PCR, and its TCRdb copy is limited to in-frame clones, with some not included. Of some 200,000 clones in the sample, 75% to 85% are singletons; the top ten hold more than 0.35%. The source material was PBMCs. These receptors all stem from a male donor in good health and CMV-seropositive. The CDR3 runs from the conserved cysteine through the conserved F or W. The D gene is left open where the match is weak. Part of the rows lack a size; the others show once, few, many or a class for expanded clones.

D gene	clone size	V gene	J gene	CDR3 DNA	CDR3 protein
.	.	TRBV7-2	TRBJ2-3	TGTGCCAGCAGCTTTTCGACTATTAAGAGCACAGATACGCAGTATTTT	CASSFSTIKSTDTQYF
.	few	TRBV7-2	TRBJ2-7	TGTGCCAGCAGCTCATTAAGTGAGGGTTTGAGGTACGAGCAGTACTTC	CASSSLSEGLRYEQYF
.	.	TRBV5-4	TRBJ1-1	TGTGCCAGCAGCTTGGGACAGGTCAGGGAAGCTTTCTTT	CASSLGQVREAFF
TRBD2	few	TRBV6-5	TRBJ2-5	TGTGCCAGCAGTAAGGCTAGCGGACAAGAGACCCAGTACTTC	CASSKASGQETQYF
.	.	TRBV11-2	TRBJ2-4	TGTGCCAGCAGCTTAACAATAGGGGCCGGCAACATTCAGTACTTC	CASSLTIGAGNIQYF
TRBD1	.	TRBV18	TRBJ1-2	TGTGCCAGCTCACCCAGGGGGGTATTCGAGTACACCTTC	CASSPRGVFEYTF
.	.	TRBV6-5	TRBJ2-2	TGTGCCAGCAGCCCTATGAGAACCGGGGAGCTGTTTTTT	CASSPMRTGELFF
TRBD2	.	TRBV19	TRBJ2-2	TGTGCCAGTAGTTGGACTAGCGGGAGAAAGGTCGGGGAGCTGTTTTTT	CASSWTSGRKVGELFF
.	.	TRBV4-2	TRBJ2-1	TGTGCCAGCAGCCAAGAATCACGGGGGTACTCCTACAATGAGCAGTTCTTC	CASSQESRGYSYNEQFF
.	.	TRBV6-5	TRBJ1-2	TGTGCCAGCAGCCTCGCTAGAGAAGCTAACTATGGCTACACCTTC	CASSLAREANYGYTF
TRBD1	few	TRBV7-9	TRBJ1-1	TGTGCCAGCAGCTCAGGGGGCATCACTGAAGCTTTCTTT	CASSSGGITEAFF
TRBD1	.	TRBV7-3	TRBJ1-5	TGTGCCAGCAGCACAGGGGGAGGTCAGCCCCAGCATTTT	CASSTGGGQPQHF
.	.	TRBV7-2	TRBJ1-2	TGTGCCAGCAGCTTAGAGACAGGATATGGCTACACCTTC	CASSLETGYGYTF
TRBD1	.	TRBV6-1	TRBJ1-5	TGTGCCAGCAGTGTAGGGACAGGGAAGGGGCAGCCCCAGCATTTT	CASSVGTGKGQPQHF
.	.	TRBV7-2	TRBJ1-2	TGTGCCAGCAGCTTAGCGGGGGGTCGGGACTATGGCTACACCTTC	CASSLAGGRDYGYTF
.	.	TRBV6-5	TRBJ2-1	TGTGCCAGCGGGGGCGCGGTGGGTGAGCAGTTCTTC	CASGGAVGEQFF
.	.	TRBV4-3	TRBJ2-1	TGCGCCAGCAGCCAAGGCGGTAGCAAGATTGAGCAGTTCTTC	CASSQGGSKIEQFF
.	.	TRBV9	TRBJ2-3	TGTGCCAGCAGCGTATTAGCGGATACGCAGTATTTT	CASSVLADTQYF
TRBD1	.	TRBV5-4	TRBJ1-2	TGTGCCAGCAGCCTAGGGACAGGGATGACCTATGGCTACACCTTC	CASSLGTGMTYGYTF
.	.	TRBV30	TRBJ1-2	TGTGCCTGGAGTGTCGTCTCAGGGACATATCTCTACACCTTC	CAWSVVSGTYLYTF
.	.	TRBV7-2	TRBJ2-7	TGTGCCAGCAGCTTTGACAGCTACAACGAGCAGTACTTC	CASSFDSYNEQYF
TRBD1	.	TRBV5-1	TRBJ1-2	TGCGCCAGCAGCGTGGACAGGCCGGCCGACTATGGCTACACCTTC	CASSVDRPADYGYTF
.	.	TRBV9	TRBJ2-7	TGTGCCAGCAGCGTAGGGCAGCTCGACTCGGGCGAGCAGTACTTC	CASSVGQLDSGEQYF
.	few	TRBV6-6	TRBJ2-1	TGTGCCAGCAGCTTAGCGGCAGGCGAGCAGTTCTTC	CASSLAAGEQFF
.	.	TRBV6-6	TRBJ1-2	TGTGCCAGCATTCAAGAGGGGGTCAGTGGCTACACCTTC	CASIQEGVSGYTF
TRBD2	.	TRBV9	TRBJ2-2	TGTGCCAGCAGCGTTCAAGCGGGAGGGCGGACCGGGGAGCTGTTTTTT	CASSVQAGGRTGELFF
TRBD1	.	TRBV6-6	TRBJ1-2	TGTGCCAGCGTCCTAGGGGGCGAGGGGACTCTCTATGGCTACACCTTC	CASVLGGEGTLYGYTF
TRBD2	once	TRBV7-2	TRBJ2-7	TGTGCCAGCAGCCCGGGACTAGCGGGGCCCCCCTACGAGCAGTACTTC	CASSPGLAGPPYEQYF
.	.	TRBV18	TRBJ2-5	TGTGCCAGCTCACCACGAGGGTTCGGAGAGACCCAGTACTTC	CASSPRGFGETQYF
.	.	TRBV4-1	TRBJ1-1	TGCGCCAGCAGCCACCTGGACAGTAAAGCTTTCTTT	CASSHLDSKAFF
.	.	TRBV27	TRBJ1-2	TGTGCCAGGGATGAACAGGGCTATGGCTACACCTTC	CARDEQGYGYTF
.	.	TRBV10-3	TRBJ2-3	TGTGCCATCAGTGAAGGGCGGGACGGGGATACGCAGTATTTT	CAISEGRDGDTQYF
TRBD1	.	TRBV19	TRBJ1-1	TGTGCCAGTAGTTTAATGAGGGGGCGCGGGACTGAAGCTTTCTTT	CASSLMRGRGTEAFF
TRBD2	.	TRBV11-2	TRBJ2-2	TGTGCCAGCAGCTTCAGCGGGAGTGGAGCCGGGGAGCTGTTTTTT	CASSFSGSGAGELFF
TRBD1	.	TRBV6-5	TRBJ1-5	TGTGCCAGCAGTTACTCGAACAGGGGAAATCAGCCCCAGCATTTT	CASSYSNRGNQPQHF
TRBD1	few	TRBV6-1	TRBJ1-2	TGTGCCAGCAGTGAAACCCACCCGACAGGGCTTTACGGCTACACCTTC	CASSETHPTGLYGYTF
TRBD2	.	TRBV19	TRBJ2-1	TGTGCCAGTAGTACGGGACTACGGCCATGGGAGCAGTTCTTC	CASSTGLRPWEQFF
.	.	TRBV19	TRBJ1-2	TGTGCCAGTAGTATAGTTGGCGGAGTCAAGGGCTACACCTTC	CASSIVGGVKGYTF
TRBD2	.	TRBV5-4	TRBJ2-7	TGTGCCAGCAGCTCGGGGACTAGCGGTACCTACGAGCAGTACTTC	CASSSGTSGTYEQYF
.	.	TRBV7-9	TRBJ2-5	TGTGCCAGCAGCTTAGCGGGCAGTCAAGAGACCCAGTACTTC	CASSLAGSQETQYF
TRBD1	.	TRBV27	TRBJ1-1	TGTGCCAGCAGTACCGACAGGGGAGACACTGAAGCTTTCTTT	CASSTDRGDTEAFF
TRBD2	.	TRBV25-1	TRBJ2-1	TGTGCCAGCAGTTCGGGAGGTGAGCAGTTCTTC	CASSSGGEQFF
.	.	TRBV11-2	TRBJ1-1	TGTGCCAGCAGCTTAGTTCCAGTAACGAACACTGAAGCTTTCTTT	CASSLVPVTNTEAFF
TRBD2	once	TRBV5-1	TRBJ2-3	TGCGCCAGCAGCCCACTCGCTGACAGCGGGAGCGGCCCGCAGTATTTT	CASSPLADSGSGPQYF
TRBD1	.	TRBV28	TRBJ2-7	TGTGCCAGCAGCAACAGGGGACCATCCCCCGAGCAGTACTTC	CASSNRGPSPEQYF
.	.	TRBV29-1	TRBJ1-2	TGCAGCGTTGGTCACGGCGCGGGGGGCTACACCTTC	CSVGHGAGGYTF
TRBD1	.	TRBV28	TRBJ2-1	TGTGCCAGCAGTTTTGGGACAGGGCTCGGGGATGAGCAGTTCTTC	CASSFGTGLGDEQFF
.	few	TRBV28	TRBJ2-1	TGTGTGGCACAGGGAAATTACAATGAGCAGTTCTTC	CVAQGNYNEQFF
.	.	TRBV27	TRBJ1-1	TGTGCCAGCAGTTTGGTCCAGGGAACCACTGAAGCTTTCTTT	CASSLVQGTTEAFF
.	.	TRBV5-1	TRBJ2-2	TGCGCCAGCAGCTTAGCCGGACACGCCAACACCGGGGAGCTGTTTTTT	CASSLAGHANTGELFF
TRBD1	.	TRBV5-1	TRBJ2-1	TGCGCCAGCAGCCCAGGACAGGGGGCTGAATACAATGAGCAGTTCTTC	CASSPGQGAEYNEQFF
TRBD1	.	TRBV7-2	TRBJ1-5	TGTGCCAGCGGGGACAGCAGCAATCAGCCCCAGCATTTT	CASGDSSNQPQHF
.	few	TRBV6-4	TRBJ2-3	TGTGCCAGCAAAGACAGGGAGCGGGCAGATACGCAGTATTTT	CASKDRERADTQYF
.	.	TRBV4-1	TRBJ1-4	TGCGCCAGCAGCCAAGGCAGGGATAAGGAAAAACTGTTTTTT	CASSQGRDKEKLFF
TRBD2	.	TRBV5-6	TRBJ2-5	TGTGCCAGCAGCTTTTCGGTGACTGCAGCGGGGGAGACCCAGTACTTC	CASSFSVTAAGETQYF